Listed below are T cell receptor beta chains from one sample, sequenced in a study of blood T cell repertoires in COVID-19. The repertoire was sequenced with immunoSEQ multiplex PCR; TCRdb's copy has only in-frame clones and lacks some. The sample has over 150,000 clones; about 86% are singletons. Sequenced sample: peripheral blood. Source of these receptors: a man between 65 and 85 years old with active or convalescent COVID-19. Each CDR3 is given with its conserved first and last residue. D genes are given only for firm matches. The size entry is marked missing in some rows and otherwise reads once, few, many or a size class.

size	V	D	J	CDR3	DNA
-	TRBV11-2	-	TRBJ1-4	CASSLGKTGGDEKLFF	TGTGCCAGCAGCTTAGGGAAGACCGGAGGGGATGAAAAACTGTTTTTT
-	TRBV2	-	TRBJ1-1	CASSVGGEAFF	TGTGCCAGCAGTGTGGGAGGTGAAGCTTTCTTT
few	TRBV18	TRBD1	TRBJ1-5	CASSPPGTGIQPQHF	TGTGCCAGCTCACCCCCCGGGACAGGGATACAGCCCCAGCATTTT
-	TRBV6-5	-	TRBJ1-6	CASSYARGKPPLHF	TGTGCCAGCAGTTACGCCAGGGGAAAACCACCCCTCCACTTT
-	TRBV7-3	-	TRBJ2-1	CASSLDRSSYNEQFF	TGTGCCAGCAGCTTAGACCGGAGCTCCTACAATGAGCAGTTCTTC
once	TRBV4-3	TRBD1	TRBJ1-1	CASSQVPRDSFMNTEAFF	TGCGCCAGCAGCCAAGTACCTCGGGACAGCTTTATGAACACTGAAGCTTTCTTT
once	TRBV10-2	-	TRBJ1-6	CASGASFSYNSPLHF	TGCGCCAGCGGTGCGAGTTTCTCCTATAATTCACCCCTCCACTTT
once	TRBV25-1	-	TRBJ2-2	CASSEAGRTGELFF	TGTGCCAGCAGTGAGGCAGGGCGCACCGGGGAGCTGTTTTTT
-	TRBV6-2/TRBV6-3	TRBD2	TRBJ2-7	CASSYVTSAYEQYF	TGTGCCAGCAGTTACGTTACTAGCGCCTACGAGCAGTACTTC
-	TRBV6-5	-	TRBJ2-7	CASSYSRGGYEQYF	TGTGCCAGCAGTTACTCGAGGGGAGGATACGAGCAGTACTTC
once	TRBV7-9	-	TRBJ1-1	CASSSMAGQGLGNTEAFF	TGTGCCAGCAGCTCCATGGCGGGCCAGGGGTTAGGGAACACTGAAGCTTTCTTT
-	TRBV7-8	TRBD2	TRBJ2-5	CASSSRTSGGQETQYF	TGTGCCAGCAGCTCGCGGACTAGCGGGGGGCAAGAGACCCAGTACTTC
few	TRBV19	-	TRBJ1-6	CASSIRGGVTNSPLHF	TGTGCCAGTAGTATAAGGGGGGGTGTTACCAATTCACCCCTCCACTTT
-	TRBV6-6	TRBD2	TRBJ2-7	CASSLSGTSGVSYEQYF	TGTGCCAGCAGTCTCTCCGGGACTAGCGGCGTCTCCTACGAGCAGTACTTC
-	TRBV11-2	-	TRBJ2-3	CASSYEVADTQYF	TGTGCCAGCAGCTACGAGGTGGCAGATACGCAGTATTTT
-	TRBV19	-	TRBJ1-4	CASSFPGRTNEKLFF	TGTGCCAGTAGTTTCCCAGGGCGAACTAATGAAAAACTGTTTTTT
-	TRBV5-4	-	TRBJ1-2	CASRGVGANYGYTF	TGTGCCAGCAGGGGGGTGGGGGCAAACTATGGCTACACCTTC
-	TRBV7-2	-	TRBJ1-1	CASSLVAVVGTEAFF	TGTGCCAGCAGCTTAGTGGCGGTCGTGGGCACTGAAGCTTTCTTT
once	TRBV15	-	TRBJ2-7	CATSRGGDSHEQYF	TGTGCCACCAGCAGAGGGGGGGACAGCCACGAGCAGTACTTC
-	TRBV7-8	TRBD1	TRBJ1-1	CASSLLTGDLNTEAFF	TGTGCCAGCAGCTTATTGACAGGGGACCTGAACACTGAAGCTTTCTTT
-	TRBV5-1	TRBD1	TRBJ1-1	CASSQQGVNTEAFF	TGCGCCAGCAGCCAACAGGGGGTGAACACTGAAGCTTTCTTT
-	TRBV6-5	-	TRBJ1-1	CASSPRGIEAFF	TGTGCCAGCAGCCCCCGGGGGATTGAAGCTTTCTTT
-	TRBV28	TRBD1	TRBJ1-2	CASSLRFGTAYGYTF	TGTGCCAGCAGTTTAAGGTTCGGGACAGCTTATGGCTACACCTTC
few	TRBV19	TRBD2	TRBJ2-4	CASSIDRASGNIQYF	TGTGCCAGTAGTATAGATCGGGCTAGCGGAAACATTCAGTACTTC
-	TRBV15	TRBD1	TRBJ1-4	CATSRGQGAIEKLFF	TGTGCCACCAGCAGAGGACAGGGGGCTATTGAAAAACTGTTTTTT
-	TRBV30	TRBD2	TRBJ2-5	CAWSGKAGGRQETQYF	TGTGCCTGGAGCGGGAAAGCGGGGGGCCGACAAGAGACCCAGTACTTC
-	TRBV19	-	TRBJ1-2	CASTRQGSDYGYTF	TGTGCCAGTACCAGGCAGGGTTCGGATTATGGCTACACCTTC
-	TRBV7-2	-	TRBJ1-3	CASSLGGGGFGSGNTIYF	TGTGCCAGCAGCTTGGGGGGAGGAGGGTTTGGTTCTGGAAACACCATATATTTT
few	TRBV28	-	TRBJ1-1	CASSPSRQVEEAFF	TGTGCCAGCAGTCCCTCCAGACAGGTGGAAGAAGCTTTCTTT
-	TRBV18	-	TRBJ2-5	CASSLPSRKTQYF	TGTGCCAGCTCACTCCCGTCTAGGAAGACCCAGTACTTC
-	TRBV2	-	TRBJ2-5	CASSEVGETQYF	TGTGCCAGCAGTGAAGTCGGAGAGACCCAGTACTTC
-	TRBV6-2/TRBV6-3	-	TRBJ2-2	CASSYSLGGRRTNTGELFF	TGTGCCAGCAGTTACTCCCTAGGCGGGCGCAGAACGAACACCGGGGAGCTGTTTTTT
-	TRBV11-2	-	TRBJ2-7	CASSLFRTYEQYF	TGTGCCAGCAGCTTATTCAGGACCTACGAGCAGTACTTC
-	TRBV7-2	-	TRBJ2-7	CASSSGHKNSYEQYF	TGTGCCAGCAGCTCAGGACATAAGAACTCCTACGAGCAGTACTTC
-	TRBV9	TRBD1	TRBJ1-6	CASSVDRGNSPLHF	TGTGCCAGCAGCGTCGACAGGGGGAATTCACCCCTCCACTTT
-	TRBV12-3/TRBV12-4	TRBD1	TRBJ2-7	CASSSDRGKQYF	TGTGCCAGCAGTTCAGACAGGGGAAAGCAGTACTTC
many	TRBV10-1	-	TRBJ1-2	CASVIGAGRNYGYTF	TGCGCCAGCGTCATTGGGGCAGGCCGTAACTATGGCTACACCTTC
-	TRBV6-5	-	TRBJ2-4	CASSYSGGEYIQYF	TGTGCCAGCAGTTACTCCGGGGGAGAGTACATTCAGTACTTC
-	TRBV29-1	TRBD1	TRBJ1-4	CSVEDRGYGEKLFF	TGCAGCGTTGAGGACAGGGGATATGGTGAAAAACTGTTTTTT
-	TRBV28	-	TRBJ2-2	CASTLGGARTGELFF	TGTGCCAGCACCCTTGGGGGGGCGCGGACCGGGGAGCTGTTTTTT
-	TRBV7-6	TRBD1	TRBJ2-5	CASSLAGTGPQGAQYF	TGTGCCAGCAGCTTAGCAGGGACAGGGCCTCAAGGGGCCCAGTACTTC
-	TRBV19	-	TRBJ2-3	CASSGAEASTDTQYF	TGTGCCAGTAGTGGGGCAGAAGCGAGCACAGATACGCAGTATTTT
-	TRBV6-2/TRBV6-3	-	TRBJ2-7	CASSRPGTTYEQYF	TGTGCCAGCAGTAGACCGGGAACGACCTACGAGCAGTACTTC
once	TRBV27	-	TRBJ1-5	CASSLLGEQPQHF	TGTGCCAGCAGTTTACTAGGGGAACAGCCCCAGCATTTT
-	TRBV19	TRBD1	TRBJ1-2	CASSRSGTGSGYTF	TGTGCCAGTAGTAGATCCGGGACAGGGAGTGGCTACACCTTC
-	TRBV5-6	-	TRBJ2-7	CASSLDVTHSYEQYF	TGTGCCAGCAGCTTGGACGTGACACACTCCTACGAGCAGTACTTC
-	TRBV6-2/TRBV6-3	-	TRBJ1-1	CASSLAGADTEAFF	TGTGCCAGCAGCCTAGCGGGGGCAGACACTGAAGCTTTCTTT
-	TRBV28	TRBD2	TRBJ2-3	CASTSGSTDTQYF	TGTGCCAGCACTAGCGGGAGTACAGATACGCAGTATTTT
-	TRBV18	-	TRBJ1-5	CASSPFVGGLDQPQHF	TGTGCCAGCTCACCATTCGTTGGAGGGTTGGACCAGCCCCAGCATTTT
-	TRBV9	TRBD1	TRBJ1-4	CASSEDRASKEKLFF	TGTGCCAGCAGCGAGGACAGGGCGTCAAAGGAAAAACTGTTTTTT
-	TRBV2	TRBD1	TRBJ2-5	CASRGDSRLETQYF	TGTGCCAGCAGGGGGGACAGCCGGTTGGAGACCCAGTACTTC
-	TRBV7-7	-	TRBJ2-3	CASSSIGGDTQYF	TGTGCCAGCAGTTCGATAGGGGGAGATACGCAGTATTTT
-	TRBV10-3	-	TRBJ2-4	CAISESRENIQYF	TGTGCCATCAGTGAGAGCCGGGAAAACATTCAGTACTTC